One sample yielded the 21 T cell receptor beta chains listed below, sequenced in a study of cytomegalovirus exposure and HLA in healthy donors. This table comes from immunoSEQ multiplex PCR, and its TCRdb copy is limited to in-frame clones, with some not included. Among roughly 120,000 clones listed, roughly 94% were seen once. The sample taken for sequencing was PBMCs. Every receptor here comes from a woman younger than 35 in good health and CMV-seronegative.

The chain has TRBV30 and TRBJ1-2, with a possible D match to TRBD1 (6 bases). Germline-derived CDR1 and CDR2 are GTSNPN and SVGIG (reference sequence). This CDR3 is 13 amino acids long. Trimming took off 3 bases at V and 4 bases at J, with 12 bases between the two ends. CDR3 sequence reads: CAWRQGRGYGYTF. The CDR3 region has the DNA TGTGCCTGGAGACAGGGACGGGGCTATGGCTACACCTTC.

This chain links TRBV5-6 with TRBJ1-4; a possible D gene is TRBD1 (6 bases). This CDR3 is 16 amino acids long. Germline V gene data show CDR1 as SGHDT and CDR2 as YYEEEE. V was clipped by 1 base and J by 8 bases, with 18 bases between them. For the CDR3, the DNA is TGTGCCAGCAGCTTGTTAATCACACAGGGCGACGAAAAACTGTTTTTT. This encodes CASSLLITQGDEKLFF.

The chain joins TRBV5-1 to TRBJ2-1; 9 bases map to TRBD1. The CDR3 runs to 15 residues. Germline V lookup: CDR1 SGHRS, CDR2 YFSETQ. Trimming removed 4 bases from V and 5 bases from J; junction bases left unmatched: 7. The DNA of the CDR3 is TGCGCCAGCAGCCGGGGACAGGGTCTCCACAATGAGCAGTTCTTC. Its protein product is CASSRGQGLHNEQFF.

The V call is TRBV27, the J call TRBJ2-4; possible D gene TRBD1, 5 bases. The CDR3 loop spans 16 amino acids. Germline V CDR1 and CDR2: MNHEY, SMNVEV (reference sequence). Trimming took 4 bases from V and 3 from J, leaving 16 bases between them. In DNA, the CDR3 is TGTGCCAGCAGTTCCACTTCTGACAGAGACAAAAACATTCAGTACTTC. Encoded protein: CASSSTSDRDKNIQYF.

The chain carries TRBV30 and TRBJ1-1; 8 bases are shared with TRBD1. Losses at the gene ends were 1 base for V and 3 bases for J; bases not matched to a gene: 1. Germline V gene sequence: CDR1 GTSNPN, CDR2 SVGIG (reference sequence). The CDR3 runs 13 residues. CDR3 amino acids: CAWSEDRDTEAFF. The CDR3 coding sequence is TGTGCCTGGAGTGAGGACAGGGACACTGAAGCTTTCTTT.

CDR3: CASSLRGLNTEAFF. CDR3 in DNA: TGTGCCAGCAGTTTGAGAGGGCTGAACACTGAAGCTTTCTTT. This chain connects TRBV27 to TRBJ1-1; D unclear. The germline V and J ends were trimmed by 3 bases and 0 bases, with 8 bases remaining between them. The CDR3 covers 14 residues. CDR1 MNHEY and CDR2 SMNVEV come from the germline V gene (reference sequence).

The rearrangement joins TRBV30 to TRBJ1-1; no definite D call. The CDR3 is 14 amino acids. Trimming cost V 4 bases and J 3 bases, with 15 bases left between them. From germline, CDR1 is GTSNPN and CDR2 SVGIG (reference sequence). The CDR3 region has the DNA TGTGCCTGGATACCGGGGATGGTGGACACTGAAGCTTTCTTT. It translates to CAWIPGMVDTEAFF.

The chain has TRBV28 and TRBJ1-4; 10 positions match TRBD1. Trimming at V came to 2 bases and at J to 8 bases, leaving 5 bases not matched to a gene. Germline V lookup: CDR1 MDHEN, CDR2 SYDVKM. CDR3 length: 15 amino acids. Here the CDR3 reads CASSLGTGVSEKLFF. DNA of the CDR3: TGTGCCAGCAGTTTAGGGACAGGGGTTAGCGAAAAACTGTTTTTT.

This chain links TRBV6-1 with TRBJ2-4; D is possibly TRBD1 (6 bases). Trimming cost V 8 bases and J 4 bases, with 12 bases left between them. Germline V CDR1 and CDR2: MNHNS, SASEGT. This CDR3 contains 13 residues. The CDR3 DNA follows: TGTGCCAGCGAGGGACACTGGAAAAACATTCAGTACTTC. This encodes CASEGHWKNIQYF.

Here the CDR3 reads CASSSPSGATDTQYF. Written as DNA, the CDR3 is TGTGCCAGTAGTTCCCCTAGCGGCGCCACAGATACGCAGTATTTT. The gene calls are TRBV19 and TRBJ2-3; 7 nucleotides agree with TRBD2. The germline gives CDR1 LNHDA, CDR2 SQIVND (reference sequence). The CDR3 has 15 residues. The junction had 7 bases not matched to a gene; V was cut back by 5 bases and J by 2 bases.

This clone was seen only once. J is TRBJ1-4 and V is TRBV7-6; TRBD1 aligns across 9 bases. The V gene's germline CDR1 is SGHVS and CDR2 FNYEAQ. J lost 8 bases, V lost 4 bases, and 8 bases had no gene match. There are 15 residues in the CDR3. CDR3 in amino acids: CASSSMGQGGEKLFF. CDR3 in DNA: TGTGCCAGCAGCTCCATGGGACAGGGTGGGGAAAAACTGTTTTTT.

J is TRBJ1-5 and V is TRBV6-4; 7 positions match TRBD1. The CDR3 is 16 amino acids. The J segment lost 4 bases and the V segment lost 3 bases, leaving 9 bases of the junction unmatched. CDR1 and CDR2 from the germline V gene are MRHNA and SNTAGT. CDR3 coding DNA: TGTGCCAGCAGTGAAACCCCGGGACAGCGGAATCAGCCCCAGCATTTT. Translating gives CASSETPGQRNQPQHF.

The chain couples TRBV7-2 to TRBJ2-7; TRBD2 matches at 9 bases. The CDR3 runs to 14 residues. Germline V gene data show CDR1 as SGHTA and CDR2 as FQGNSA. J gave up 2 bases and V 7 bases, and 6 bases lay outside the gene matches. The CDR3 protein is CASIGTSLTYEQYF. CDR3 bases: TGTGCCAGCATCGGGACTAGCCTAACCTACGAGCAGTACTTC.

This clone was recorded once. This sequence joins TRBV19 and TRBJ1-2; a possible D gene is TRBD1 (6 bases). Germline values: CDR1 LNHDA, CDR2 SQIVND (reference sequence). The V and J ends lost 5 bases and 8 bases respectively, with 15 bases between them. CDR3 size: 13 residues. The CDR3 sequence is CASSLQGYEGYTF. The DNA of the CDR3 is TGTGCCAGTAGTCTTCAGGGGTATGAGGGCTACACCTTC.

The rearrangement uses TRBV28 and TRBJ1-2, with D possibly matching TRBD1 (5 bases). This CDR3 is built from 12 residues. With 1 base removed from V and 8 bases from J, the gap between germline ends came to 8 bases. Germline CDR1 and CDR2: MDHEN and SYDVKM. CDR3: CASSLFGGGYTF. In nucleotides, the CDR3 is TGTGCCAGCAGTTTATTCGGGGGAGGCTACACCTTC.

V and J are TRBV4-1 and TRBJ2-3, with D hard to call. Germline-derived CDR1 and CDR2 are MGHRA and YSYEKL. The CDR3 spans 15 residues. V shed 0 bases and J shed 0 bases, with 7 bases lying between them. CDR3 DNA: TGCGCCAGCAGCCAAGAAACTATTAGCACAGATACGCAGTATTTT. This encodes CASSQETISTDTQYF.

This CDR3 reads CASSLGGAPMNTEAFF. DNA of the CDR3: TGTGCCAGCAGCTTGGGCGGGGCCCCGATGAACACTGAAGCTTTCTTT. This chain connects TRBV5-5 to TRBJ1-1, with a tentative D call TRBD1 (5 bases). This CDR3 region has 16 residues. Germline V gives CDR1 SGHKS, CDR2 YYEKEE (reference sequence). V was clipped by 0 bases and J by 0 bases, with 12 bases between them.

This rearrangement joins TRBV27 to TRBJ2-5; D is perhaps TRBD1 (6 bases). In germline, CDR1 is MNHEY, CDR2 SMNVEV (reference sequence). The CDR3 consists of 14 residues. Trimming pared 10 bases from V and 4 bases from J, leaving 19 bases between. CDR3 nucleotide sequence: TGTGCCACCATAGCCAGGGACACCAGAGAGACCCAGTACTTC. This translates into CATIARDTRETQYF.

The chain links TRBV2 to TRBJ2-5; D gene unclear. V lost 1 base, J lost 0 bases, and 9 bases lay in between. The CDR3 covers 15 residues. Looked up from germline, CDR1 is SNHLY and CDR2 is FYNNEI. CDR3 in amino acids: CASSEGATYQETQYF. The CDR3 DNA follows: TGTGCCAGCAGTGAAGGGGCGACGTACCAAGAGACCCAGTACTTC. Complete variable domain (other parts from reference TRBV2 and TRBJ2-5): EPEVTQTPSHQVTQMGQEVILRCVPISNHLYFYWYRQILGQKVEFLVSFYNNEISEKSEIFDDQFSVERPDGSNFTLKIRSTKLEDSAMYFCASSEGATYQETQYFGPGTRLLVL.

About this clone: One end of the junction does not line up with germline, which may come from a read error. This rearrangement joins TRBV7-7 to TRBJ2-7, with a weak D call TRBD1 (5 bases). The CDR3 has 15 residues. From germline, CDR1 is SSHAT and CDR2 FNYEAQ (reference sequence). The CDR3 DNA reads TGTGCTAGCAGCCGAGGCCTTGGGGCTACCTACGAGCAGTACTTC. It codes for CASSRGLGATYEQYF.

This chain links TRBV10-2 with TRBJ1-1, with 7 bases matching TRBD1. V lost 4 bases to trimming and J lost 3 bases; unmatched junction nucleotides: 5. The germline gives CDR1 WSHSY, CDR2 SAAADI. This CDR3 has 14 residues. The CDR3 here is CASSVATGDTEAFF. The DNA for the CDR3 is TGCGCCAGCAGTGTGGCTACAGGGGACACTGAAGCTTTCTTT.